The 5 T cell receptor beta chains listed next were all sequenced from one sample in a study of T-cell reconstitution after alpha-beta-depleted transplantation in children. Unique molecular identifiers were built into the TCRbeta library. TCRdb recomputed calls from the PCR reads with MiXCR, one row per CDR3 protein. The profile covers around 120,000 distinct CDR3 sequences, with about 23% appearing a single time and more than 9% taken by the ten largest. The material was PBMCs, mostly from graft donor cells, obtained 180 days after TCRalphabeta/CD19-depleted stem cell transplant. The receptors were gathered from a male patient aged 2-15 years who had a stem cell transplant for chronic granulomatous disease, so the T cells may come from the graft donor.

In DNA, the CDR3 is TGCAGTGCTAGAGATCGGGGCGGGGTGACAGATACGCAGTATTTT. Translation: CSARDRGGVTDTQYF. This chain connects TRBV20-1 to TRBJ2-3; maybe TRBD2 (6 bases). This CDR3 is built from 15 residues. Germline CDR1 is DFQATT and CDR2 is SNEGSKA (reference sequence). Trimming removed 0 bases from V and 3 bases from J, with 13 bases in between.

This clonotype has more than one count but fewer than ten. This chain uses TRBV15 with TRBJ2-3; D possibly corresponds to TRBD1 (7 bases). Trimming cost V 5 bases and J 0 bases, with 21 bases left between them. The CDR3 has 18 amino acids. In germline, CDR1 is LNHNV, CDR2 YYDKDF (reference sequence). CDR3 loop: CATSGYRGAGISTDTQYF. The CDR3 DNA follows: TGTGCCACCAGCGGATACAGGGGTGCGGGGATTAGCACAGATACGCAGTATTTT.

A few counts support this clonotype. The gene calls are TRBV20-1 and TRBJ1-6, with D perhaps matching TRBD1 (6 bases). Germline assignment: CDR1 DFQATT and CDR2 SNEGSKA (reference sequence). The CDR3 contains 19 residues. V lost 6 bases and J lost 0, with 24 bases in between. CDR3 in DNA: TGCAGTGCCGCCTCCGCAGCCTCGGACAGCTACTCCTATAATTCACCCCTCCACTTT. This sequence encodes CSAASAASDSYSYNSPLHF.

This clonotype was counted between two and nine times. The chain is built from TRBV6-1 and TRBJ1-1, with D maybe TRBD1 (6 bases). The CDR3 consists of 17 residues. Deletions cut 7 bases from V and 5 bases from J, with 26 bases between. CDR1 and CDR2 (germline): MNHNS, SASEGT. The CDR3 protein is CASNREVRGRVRTEAFF. Written as DNA, the CDR3 is TGTGCCAGCAACAGGGAAGTTAGGGGTCGAGTACGGACTGAAGCTTTCTTT.

This clonotype was observed at least ten times. The chain joins TRBV18 to TRBJ1-6; D not certain. This CDR3 region has 13 residues. Germline loops: CDR1 KGHSH, CDR2 LQKENI. V lost 2 bases and J lost 4, with 3 bases in between. The CDR3 sequence is CASSPKYNSPLHF. CDR3 nucleotide sequence: TGTGCCAGCTCACCAAAGTATAATTCACCCCTCCACTTT.